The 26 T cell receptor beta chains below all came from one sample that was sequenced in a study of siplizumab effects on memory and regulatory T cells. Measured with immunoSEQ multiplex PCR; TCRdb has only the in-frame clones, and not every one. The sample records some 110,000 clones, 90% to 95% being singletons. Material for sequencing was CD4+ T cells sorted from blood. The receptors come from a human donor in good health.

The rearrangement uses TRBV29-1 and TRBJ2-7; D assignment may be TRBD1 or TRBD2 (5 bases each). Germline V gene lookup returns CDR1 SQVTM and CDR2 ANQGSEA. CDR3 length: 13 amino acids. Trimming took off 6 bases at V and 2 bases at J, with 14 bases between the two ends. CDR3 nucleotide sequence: TGCAGCGTGGGGCGGGTGGATGCCTACGAGCAGTACTTC. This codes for CSVGRVDAYEQYF.

Written as DNA, the CDR3 is TGCAGCGTTGCGGACAGCTCCTACGAGCAGTACTTC. Its protein is CSVADSSYEQYF. The rearrangement links TRBV29-1 to TRBJ2-7, with D possibly matching TRBD1 (6 bases). Germline CDR1 SQVTM, CDR2 ANQGSEA. With 4 bases removed from V and 0 bases from J, the gap between germline ends came to 7 bases. The CDR3 is 12 amino acids.

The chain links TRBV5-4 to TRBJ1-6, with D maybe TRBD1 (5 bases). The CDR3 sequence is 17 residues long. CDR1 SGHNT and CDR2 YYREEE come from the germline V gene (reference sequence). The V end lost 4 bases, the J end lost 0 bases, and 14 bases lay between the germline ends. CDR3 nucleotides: TGTGCCAGCAGCCCGTCGCGGGGGAGCTCCTATAATTCACCCCTCCACTTT. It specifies CASSPSRGSSYNSPLHF.

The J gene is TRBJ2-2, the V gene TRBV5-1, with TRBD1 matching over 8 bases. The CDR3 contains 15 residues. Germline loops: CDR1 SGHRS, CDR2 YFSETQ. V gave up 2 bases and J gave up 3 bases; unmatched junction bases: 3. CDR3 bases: TGCGCCAGCAGCTTCCGGGACAGGCACACCGGGGAGCTGTTTTTT. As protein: CASSFRDRHTGELFF.

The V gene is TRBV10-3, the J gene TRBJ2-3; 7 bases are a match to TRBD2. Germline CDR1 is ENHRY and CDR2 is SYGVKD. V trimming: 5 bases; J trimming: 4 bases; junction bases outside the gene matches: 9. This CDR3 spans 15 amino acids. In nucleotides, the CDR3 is TGTGCCATCAGTTACGAGGCGGGAGTCTCAGATACGCAGTATTTT. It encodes CAISYEAGVSDTQYF.

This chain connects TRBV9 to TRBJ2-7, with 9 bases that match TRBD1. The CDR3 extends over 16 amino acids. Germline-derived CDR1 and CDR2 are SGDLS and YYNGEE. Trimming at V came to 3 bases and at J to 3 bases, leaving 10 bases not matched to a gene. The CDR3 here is CASSGRDRATIYEQYF. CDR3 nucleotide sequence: TGTGCCAGCAGCGGAAGGGACAGGGCAACGATCTACGAGCAGTACTTC.

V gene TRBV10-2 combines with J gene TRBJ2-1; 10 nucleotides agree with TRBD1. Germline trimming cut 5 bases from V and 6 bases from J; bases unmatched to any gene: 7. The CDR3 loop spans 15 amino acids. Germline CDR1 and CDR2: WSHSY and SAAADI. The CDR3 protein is CASSSGTGVVNEQFF. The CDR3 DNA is TGCGCCAGCAGTTCCGGGACAGGGGTAGTCAATGAGCAGTTCTTC.

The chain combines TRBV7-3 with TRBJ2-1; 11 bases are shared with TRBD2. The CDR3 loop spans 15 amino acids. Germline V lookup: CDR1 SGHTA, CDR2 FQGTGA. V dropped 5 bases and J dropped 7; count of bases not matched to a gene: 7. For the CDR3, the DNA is TGTGCCAGCAGCCCCTTAGCGGGAGGGGGTAATGAGCAGTTCTTC. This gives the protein CASSPLAGGGNEQFF.

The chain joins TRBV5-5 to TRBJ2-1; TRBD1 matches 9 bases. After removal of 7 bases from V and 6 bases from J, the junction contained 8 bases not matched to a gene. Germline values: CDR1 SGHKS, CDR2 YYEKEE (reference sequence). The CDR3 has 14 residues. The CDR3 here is CASFGQGFSNEQFF. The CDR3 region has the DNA TGTGCCAGCTTTGGACAGGGGTTTAGCAATGAGCAGTTCTTC.

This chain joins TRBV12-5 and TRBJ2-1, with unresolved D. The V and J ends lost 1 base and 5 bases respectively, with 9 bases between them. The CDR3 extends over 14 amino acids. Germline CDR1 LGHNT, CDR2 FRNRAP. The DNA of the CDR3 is TGTGCTAGTGGTTTGGGGCTGCTCGACAATGAGCAGTTCTTC. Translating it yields CASGLGLLDNEQFF.

CDR3 sequence: CASSETKWNEAFF. In nucleotides, the CDR3 is TGCGCCAGCAGTGAGACAAAATGGAACGAAGCTTTCTTT. J is TRBJ1-1 and V is TRBV10-2; D uncertain. This CDR3 has 13 amino acids. The V and J ends lost 2 bases and 8 bases respectively, with 12 bases between them. The germline CDR1 and CDR2 sequences are WSHSY and SAAADI.

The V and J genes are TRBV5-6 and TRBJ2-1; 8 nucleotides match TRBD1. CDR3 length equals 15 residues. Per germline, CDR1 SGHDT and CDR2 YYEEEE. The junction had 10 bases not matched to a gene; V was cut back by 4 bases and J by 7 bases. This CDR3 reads CASSPDRVGWNEQFF. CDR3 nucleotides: TGTGCCAGCAGCCCGGACAGGGTTGGGTGGAATGAGCAGTTCTTC.

CDR3: CASSMRTGGETQYF. CDR3 sequence (DNA): TGTGCCAGTAGTATGCGTACAGGGGGGGAGACCCAGTACTTC. The genes are TRBV19 and TRBJ2-5; 8 nucleotides match TRBD1. Trimming at V came to 3 bases and at J to 5 bases, leaving 5 bases not matched to a gene. Per the germline V gene, CDR1 is LNHDA and CDR2 is SQIVND (reference sequence). CDR3 length equals 14 residues.

The CDR3 region is CASSQYSYNEQFF. CDR3 nucleotide sequence: TGTGCCAGCAGCCAGTATTCCTACAATGAGCAGTTCTTC. The rearrangement joins TRBV14 to TRBJ2-1, with D unclear. The CDR3 runs 13 residues. Germline V CDR1 and CDR2: SGHDN, FVKESK. V was clipped by 3 bases and J by 1 base, with 4 bases between them.

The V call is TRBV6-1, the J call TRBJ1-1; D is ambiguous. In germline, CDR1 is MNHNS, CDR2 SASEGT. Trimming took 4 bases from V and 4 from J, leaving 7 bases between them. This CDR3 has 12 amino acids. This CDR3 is CASSVKGTEAFF. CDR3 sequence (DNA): TGTGCCAGCAGTGTTAAGGGCACTGAAGCTTTCTTT.

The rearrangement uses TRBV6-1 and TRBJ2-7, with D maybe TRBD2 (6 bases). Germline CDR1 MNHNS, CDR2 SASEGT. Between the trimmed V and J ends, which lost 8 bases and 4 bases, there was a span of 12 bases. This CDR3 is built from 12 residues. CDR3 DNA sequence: TGTGCCAGCCGCGGAGGGGTTTACGAGCAGTACTTC. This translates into CASRGGVYEQYF.

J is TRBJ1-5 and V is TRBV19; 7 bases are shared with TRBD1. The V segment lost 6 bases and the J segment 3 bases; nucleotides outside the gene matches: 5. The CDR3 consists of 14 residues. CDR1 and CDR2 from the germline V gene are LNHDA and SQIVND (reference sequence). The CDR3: CASRETGYNQPQHF. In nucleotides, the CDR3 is TGTGCCAGTAGAGAGACAGGGTACAATCAGCCCCAGCATTTT.

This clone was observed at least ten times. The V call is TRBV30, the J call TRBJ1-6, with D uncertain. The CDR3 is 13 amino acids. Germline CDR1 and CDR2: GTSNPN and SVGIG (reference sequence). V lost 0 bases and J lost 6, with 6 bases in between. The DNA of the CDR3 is TGTGCCTGGAGTGTAAACCTTAATTCACCCCTCCACTTT. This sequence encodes CAWSVNLNSPLHF.

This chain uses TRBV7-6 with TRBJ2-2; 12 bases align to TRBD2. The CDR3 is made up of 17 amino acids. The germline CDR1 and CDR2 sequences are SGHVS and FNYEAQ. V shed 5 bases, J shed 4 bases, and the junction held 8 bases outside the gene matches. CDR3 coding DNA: TGTGCCAGCAGCATTCTAGCGGGAGGGCCGGGCACCGGGGAGCTGTTTTTT. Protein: CASSILAGGPGTGELFF.

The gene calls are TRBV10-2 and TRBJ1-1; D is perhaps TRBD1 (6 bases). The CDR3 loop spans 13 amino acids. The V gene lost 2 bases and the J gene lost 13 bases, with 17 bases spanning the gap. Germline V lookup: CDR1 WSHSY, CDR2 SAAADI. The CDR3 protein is CASSEPGALGVFF. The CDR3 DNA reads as TGCGCCAGCAGTGAGCCGGGGGCCTTAGGGGTTTTCTTT.

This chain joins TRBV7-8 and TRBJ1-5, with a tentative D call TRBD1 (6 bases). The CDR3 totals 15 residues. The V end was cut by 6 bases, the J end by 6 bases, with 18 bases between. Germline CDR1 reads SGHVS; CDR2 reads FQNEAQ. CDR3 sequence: CASSPIEGGIQPQHF. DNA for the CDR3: TGTGCCAGCAGTCCCATCGAGGGGGGCATTCAGCCCCAGCATTTT.

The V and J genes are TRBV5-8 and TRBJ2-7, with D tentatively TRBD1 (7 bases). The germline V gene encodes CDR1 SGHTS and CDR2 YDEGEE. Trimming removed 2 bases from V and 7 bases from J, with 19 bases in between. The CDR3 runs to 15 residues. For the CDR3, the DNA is TGTGCCAGCAGCTTCCTGGGGCAGGGGGAGGAAGAGCAGTACTTC. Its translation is CASSFLGQGEEEQYF.

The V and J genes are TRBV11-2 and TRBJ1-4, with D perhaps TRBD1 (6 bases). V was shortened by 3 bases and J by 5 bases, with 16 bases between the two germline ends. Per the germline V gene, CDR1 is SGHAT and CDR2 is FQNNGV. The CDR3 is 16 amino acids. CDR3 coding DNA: TGTGCCAGCAGCTTCACTGAAGGGGGTTGGAATGAAAAACTGTTTTTT. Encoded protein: CASSFTEGGWNEKLFF.

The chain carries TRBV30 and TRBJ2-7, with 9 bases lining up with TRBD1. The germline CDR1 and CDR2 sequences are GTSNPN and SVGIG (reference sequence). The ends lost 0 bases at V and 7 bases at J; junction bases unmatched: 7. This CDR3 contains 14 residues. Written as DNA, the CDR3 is TGTGCCTGGAGTGTGGGACAGGGCGGTCTAGAGCAGTACTTC. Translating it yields CAWSVGQGGLEQYF.

CDR3 sequence (DNA): TGTGCCAGTAGTGCCGCTTCCGGGACAGGGTGGCTAACCTCCTACGAGCAGTACTTC. Its protein product is CASSAASGTGWLTSYEQYF. V and J are TRBV19 and TRBJ2-7; TRBD1 matches at 9 bases. Per germline, CDR1 LNHDA and CDR2 SQIVND (reference sequence). The CDR3 is 19 amino acids. The V segment lost 5 bases and the J segment 0 bases; nucleotides outside the gene matches: 17.

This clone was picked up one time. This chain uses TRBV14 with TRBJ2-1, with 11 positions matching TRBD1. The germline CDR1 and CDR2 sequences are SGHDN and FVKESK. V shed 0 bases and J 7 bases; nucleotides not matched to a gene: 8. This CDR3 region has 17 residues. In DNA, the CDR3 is TGTGCCAGCAGCCAAGACTACAGGGACAGGGGGTATAATGAGCAGTTCTTC. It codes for CASSQDYRDRGYNEQFF.